This T cell receptor (beta chain) was sequenced for a study of spatial heterogeneity in lung cancer. In the study overall: In tumor regions, TCR transcript counts tracked strongly with a T cell module score from matched bulk RNA-seq.

The CDR3 sequence is 11 residues long. V was pared by 3 bases and J by 5 bases, with 6 bases between. Germline CDR1 is SQVTM and CDR2 is ANQGSEA. Regarding the study as a whole: Regional and ubiquitous nonsynonymous mutations were tracked by counts of regional and ubiquitous expanded TCRs, respectively. Tumor mutation count correlated with how many alpha and beta TCRs expanded intratumorally.

TCR cDNA molecules each carried a unique molecular identifier. One entry per CDR3 protein, called by TCRdb with MiXCR from the 5' RACE reads. This table has under 8,000 distinct CDR3 sequences, around 12% appearing once. This clonotype was seen repeatedly, ten times or more. Its antigen is still unknown. Time point denoted: sample taken at primary tumor resection. The sequenced material consisted of unsorted whole RNA from tumor, nontumor lung or frozen PBMC. The chain has TRBV29-1 and TRBJ2-3; D is unclear. The sample here was lung tumor tissue, taken at surgery. This TCR was recovered from a male donor with early-stage non-small cell lung cancer. The CDR3 coding sequence is TGCAGCGTTGAGTGGGGAGATACGCAGTATTTT. Translating it yields CSVEWGDTQYF.